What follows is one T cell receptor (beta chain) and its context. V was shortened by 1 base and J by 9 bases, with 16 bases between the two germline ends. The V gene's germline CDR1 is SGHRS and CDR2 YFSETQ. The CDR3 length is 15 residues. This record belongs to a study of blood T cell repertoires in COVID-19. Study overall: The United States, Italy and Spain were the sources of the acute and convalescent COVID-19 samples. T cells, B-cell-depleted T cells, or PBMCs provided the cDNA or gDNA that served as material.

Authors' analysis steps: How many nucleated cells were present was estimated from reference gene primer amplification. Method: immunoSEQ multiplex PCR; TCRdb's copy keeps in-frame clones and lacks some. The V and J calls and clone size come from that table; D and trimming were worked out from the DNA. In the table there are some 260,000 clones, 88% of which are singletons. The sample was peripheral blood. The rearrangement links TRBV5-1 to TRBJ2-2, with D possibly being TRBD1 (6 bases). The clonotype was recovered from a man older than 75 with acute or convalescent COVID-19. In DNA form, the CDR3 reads TGCGCCAGCAGCTTGAGGCAGGGGACGGAAAGGGAGCTGTTTTTT. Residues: CASSLRQGTERELFF.